What follows describes a single T cell receptor (beta chain). Antigen specificity is unknown. Germline CDR1 is SQVTM and CDR2 is ANQGSEA. Trimming removed 7 bases from V and 0 bases from J; junction bases left unmatched: 17. The CDR3 is made up of 18 amino acids. This specimen belongs to a study of Ad26.COV2.S vaccination and SARS-CoV-2 variants. Study context: The donor belonged to the COV1001 Ad26.COV2.S trial arm. Dosing was one shot or two shots 56 days apart. Study findings and constraints: Possible underestimation of total T cell responses by the TCR breadth and depth analyses was noted.

This sample's treatment: about 20 received Ad26.COV2.S at low or high dose, single or two shots; about 5 received placebo; per-sample allocation not given. The investigators took samples on day 63 after the first vaccine or placebo injection. The donor was a Boston adult aged 18-55 years. This table comes from immunoSEQ multiplex PCR, and its TCRdb copy is limited to in-frame clones, with some not included. The profile covers around 300,000 clones, with around nine tenths appearing a single time and around 4.5% taken by the ten largest. The sequence was collected from a person between 18 and 60 years old who received the Ad26.COV2.S COVID-19 vaccine or a placebo. Sample: peripheral blood, taken in a trial of Ad26.COV2.S vaccine versus placebo. V is TRBV29-1 and J is TRBJ2-3; 9 positions agree with TRBD2. This CDR3 reads CSGGWRGGRPQSTDTQYF. CDR3 nucleotide sequence: TGCAGCGGGGGGTGGCGGGGGGGACGCCCGCAAAGCACAGATACGCAGTATTTT.